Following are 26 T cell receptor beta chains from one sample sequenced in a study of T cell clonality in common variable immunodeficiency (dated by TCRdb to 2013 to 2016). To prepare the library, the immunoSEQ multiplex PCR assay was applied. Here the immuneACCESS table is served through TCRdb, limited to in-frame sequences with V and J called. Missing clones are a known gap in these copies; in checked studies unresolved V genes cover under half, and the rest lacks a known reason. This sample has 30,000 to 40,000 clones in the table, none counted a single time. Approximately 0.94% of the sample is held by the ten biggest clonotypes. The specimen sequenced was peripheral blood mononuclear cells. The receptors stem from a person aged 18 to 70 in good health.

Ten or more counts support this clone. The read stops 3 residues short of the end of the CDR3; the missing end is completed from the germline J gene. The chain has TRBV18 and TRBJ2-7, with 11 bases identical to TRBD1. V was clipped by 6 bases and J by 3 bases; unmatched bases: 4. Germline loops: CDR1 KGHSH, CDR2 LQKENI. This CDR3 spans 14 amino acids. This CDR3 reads CASSGQGAVYEQYF. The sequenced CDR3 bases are TGTGCCAGCTCCGGACAGGGGGCGGTCTACGAG. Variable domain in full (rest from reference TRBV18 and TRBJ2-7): NAGVMQNPRHLVRRRGQEARLRCSPMKGHSHVYWYRQLPEEGLKFMVYLQKENIIDESGMPKERFSAEFPKEGPSILRIQQVVRGDSAAYFCASSGQGAVYEQYFGPGTRLTVT.

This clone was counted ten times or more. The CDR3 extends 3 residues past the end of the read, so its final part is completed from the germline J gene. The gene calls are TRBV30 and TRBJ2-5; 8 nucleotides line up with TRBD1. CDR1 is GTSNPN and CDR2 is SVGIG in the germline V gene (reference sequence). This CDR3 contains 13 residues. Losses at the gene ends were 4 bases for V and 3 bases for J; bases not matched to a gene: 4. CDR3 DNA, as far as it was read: TGTGCCTGGACTAAGGGACAGGAAGAGACC. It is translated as CAWTKGQEET. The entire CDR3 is CAWTKGQEETQYF.

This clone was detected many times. The CDR3 spells CASSLLAGAGGEQYF. CDR3 DNA (partial): TGTGCCAGCAGCTTACTAGCGGGTGCCGGGGGCGAG. The rearrangement joins TRBV7-8 to TRBJ2-7, with 8 bases that match TRBD2. The read ends 3 residues early relative to the CDR3; the germline J gene fills the gap. V dropped 2 bases and J dropped 6; count of bases not matched to a gene: 9. The germline gives CDR1 SGHVS, CDR2 FQNEAQ. The CDR3 is 15 amino acids.

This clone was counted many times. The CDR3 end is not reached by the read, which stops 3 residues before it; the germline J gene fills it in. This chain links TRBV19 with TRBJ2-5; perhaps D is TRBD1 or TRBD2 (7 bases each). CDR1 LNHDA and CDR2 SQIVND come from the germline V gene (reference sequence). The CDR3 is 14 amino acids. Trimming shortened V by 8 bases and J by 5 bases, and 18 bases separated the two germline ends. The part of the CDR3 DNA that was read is TGTGCCAGTGACCAGGGAGGGGGCGGTGAGACC. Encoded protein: CASDQGGGGET. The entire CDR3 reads CASDQGGGGETQYF.

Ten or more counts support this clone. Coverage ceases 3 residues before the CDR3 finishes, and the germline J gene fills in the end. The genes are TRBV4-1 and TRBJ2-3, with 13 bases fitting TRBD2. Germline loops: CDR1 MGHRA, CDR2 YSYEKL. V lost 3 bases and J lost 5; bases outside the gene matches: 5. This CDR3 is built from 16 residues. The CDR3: CASSHRTSGSEDTQYF. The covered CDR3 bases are TGCGCCAGCAGCCACCGGACTAGCGGGAGTGAAGATACG.

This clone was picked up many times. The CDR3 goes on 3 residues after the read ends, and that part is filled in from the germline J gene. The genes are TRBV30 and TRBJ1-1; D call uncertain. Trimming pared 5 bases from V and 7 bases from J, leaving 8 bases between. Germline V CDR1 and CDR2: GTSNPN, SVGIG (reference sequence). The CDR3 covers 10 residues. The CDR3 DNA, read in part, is TGTGCCTGGGGTATAGATGAA. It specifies CAWGIDE. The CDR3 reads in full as CAWGIDEAFF.

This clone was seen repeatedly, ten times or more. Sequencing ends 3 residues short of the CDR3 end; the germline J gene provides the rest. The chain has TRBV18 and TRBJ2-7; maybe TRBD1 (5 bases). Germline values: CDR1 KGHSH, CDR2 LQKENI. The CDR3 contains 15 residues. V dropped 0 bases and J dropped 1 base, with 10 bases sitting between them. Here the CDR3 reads CASSPPSQGSYEQYF. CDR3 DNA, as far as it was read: TGTGCCAGCTCACCACCGTCGCAGGGTTCCTACGAG.

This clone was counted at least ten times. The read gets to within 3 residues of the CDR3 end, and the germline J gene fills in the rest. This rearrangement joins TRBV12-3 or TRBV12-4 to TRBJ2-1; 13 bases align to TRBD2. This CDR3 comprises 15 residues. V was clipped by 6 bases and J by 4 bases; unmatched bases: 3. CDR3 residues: CASRPGLAGYNEQFF. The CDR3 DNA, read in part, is TGTGCCAGCAGACCGGGACTAGCGGGATACAATGAG.

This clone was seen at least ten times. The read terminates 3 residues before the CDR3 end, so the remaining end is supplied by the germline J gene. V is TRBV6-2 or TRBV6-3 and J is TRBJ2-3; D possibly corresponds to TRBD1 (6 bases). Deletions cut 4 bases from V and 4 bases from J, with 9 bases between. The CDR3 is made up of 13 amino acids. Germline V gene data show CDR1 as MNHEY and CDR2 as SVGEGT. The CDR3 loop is CASSLQGSDTQYF. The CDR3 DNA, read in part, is TGTGCCAGCAGTTTACAGGGTTCAGATACG.

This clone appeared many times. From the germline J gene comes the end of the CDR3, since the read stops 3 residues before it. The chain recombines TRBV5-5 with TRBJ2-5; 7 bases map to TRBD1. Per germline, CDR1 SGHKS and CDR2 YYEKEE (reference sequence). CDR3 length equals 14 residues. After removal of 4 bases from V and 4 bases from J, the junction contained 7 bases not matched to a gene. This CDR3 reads CASSLWDSGETQYF. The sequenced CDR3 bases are TGTGCCAGCAGCCTATGGGACAGCGGAGAGACC. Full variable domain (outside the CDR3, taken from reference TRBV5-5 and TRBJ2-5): DAGVTQSPTHLIKTRGQQVTLRCSPISGHKSVSWYQQVLGQGPQFIFQYYEKEERGRGNFPDRFSARQFPNYSSELNVNALLLGDSALYLCASSLWDSGETQYFGPGTRLLVL.

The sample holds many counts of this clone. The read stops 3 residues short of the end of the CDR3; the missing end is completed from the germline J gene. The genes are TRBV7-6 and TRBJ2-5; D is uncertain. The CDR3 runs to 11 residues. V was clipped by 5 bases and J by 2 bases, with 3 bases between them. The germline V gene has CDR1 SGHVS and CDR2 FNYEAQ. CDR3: CASSQQETQYF. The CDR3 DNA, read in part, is TGTGCCAGCAGCCAACAAGAGACC.

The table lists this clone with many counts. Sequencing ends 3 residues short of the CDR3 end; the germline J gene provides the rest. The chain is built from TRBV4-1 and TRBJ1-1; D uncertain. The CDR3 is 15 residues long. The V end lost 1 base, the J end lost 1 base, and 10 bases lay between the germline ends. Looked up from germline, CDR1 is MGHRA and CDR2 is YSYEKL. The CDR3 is CASSQGLASNTEAFF. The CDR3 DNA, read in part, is TGCGCCAGCAGCCAAGGACTGGCTTCGAACACTGAA.

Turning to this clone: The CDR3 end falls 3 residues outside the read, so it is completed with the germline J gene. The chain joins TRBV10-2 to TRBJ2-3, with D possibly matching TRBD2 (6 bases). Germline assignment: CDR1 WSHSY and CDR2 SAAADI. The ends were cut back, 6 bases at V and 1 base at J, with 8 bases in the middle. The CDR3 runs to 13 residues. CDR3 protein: CASRGGGTDTQYF. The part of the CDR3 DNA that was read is TGCGCCAGCAGGGGGGGTGGCACAGATACG.

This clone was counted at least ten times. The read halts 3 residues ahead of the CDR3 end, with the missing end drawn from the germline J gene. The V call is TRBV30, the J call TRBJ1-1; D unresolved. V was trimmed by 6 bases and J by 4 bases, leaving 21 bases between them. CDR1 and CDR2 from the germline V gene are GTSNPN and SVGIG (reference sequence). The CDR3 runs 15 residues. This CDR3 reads CACRVVDAQFTEAFF. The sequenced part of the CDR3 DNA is TGTGCCTGTAGGGTGGTCGACGCCCAATTCACTGAA. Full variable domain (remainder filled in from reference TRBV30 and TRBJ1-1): SQTIHQWPATLVQPVGSPLSLECTVEGTSNPNLYWYRQAAGRGLQLLFYSVGIGQISSEVPQNLSASRPQDRQFILSSKKLLLSDSGFYLCACRVVDAQFTEAFFGQGTRLTVV.

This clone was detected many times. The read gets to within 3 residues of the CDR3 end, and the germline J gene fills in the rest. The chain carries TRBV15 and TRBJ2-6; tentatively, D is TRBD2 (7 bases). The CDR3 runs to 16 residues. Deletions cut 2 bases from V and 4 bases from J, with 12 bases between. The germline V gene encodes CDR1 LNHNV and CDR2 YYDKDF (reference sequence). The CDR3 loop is CATSRSRGAGANVLTF. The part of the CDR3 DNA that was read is TGTGCCACCAGCAGATCCCGGGGGGCCGGGGCCAACGTC.

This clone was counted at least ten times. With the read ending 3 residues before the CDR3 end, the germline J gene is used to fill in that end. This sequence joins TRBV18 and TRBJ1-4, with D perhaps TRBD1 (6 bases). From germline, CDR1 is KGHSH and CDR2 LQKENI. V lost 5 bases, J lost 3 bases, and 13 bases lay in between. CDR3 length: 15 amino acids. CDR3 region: CASSWGRGANEKLFF. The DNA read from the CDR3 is TGTGCCAGCTCATGGGGCAGGGGTGCTAATGAAAAA.

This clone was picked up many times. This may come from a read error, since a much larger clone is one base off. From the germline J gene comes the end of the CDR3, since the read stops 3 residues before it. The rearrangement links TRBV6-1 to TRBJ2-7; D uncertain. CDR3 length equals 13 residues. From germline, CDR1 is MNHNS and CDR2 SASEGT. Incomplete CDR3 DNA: TGTGCCAGCGGTGACGACGCGGAGTACGAG. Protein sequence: CASGDDAEYE. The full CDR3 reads CASGDDAEYEQYF.

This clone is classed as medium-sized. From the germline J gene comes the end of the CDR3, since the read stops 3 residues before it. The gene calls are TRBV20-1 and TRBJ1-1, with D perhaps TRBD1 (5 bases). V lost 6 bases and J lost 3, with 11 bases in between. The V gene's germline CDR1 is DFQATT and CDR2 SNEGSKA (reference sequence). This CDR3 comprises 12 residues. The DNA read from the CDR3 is TGCAGTGCCCCCGTAGGGGACACTGAA. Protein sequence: CSAPVGDTE. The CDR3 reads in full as CSAPVGDTEAFF.

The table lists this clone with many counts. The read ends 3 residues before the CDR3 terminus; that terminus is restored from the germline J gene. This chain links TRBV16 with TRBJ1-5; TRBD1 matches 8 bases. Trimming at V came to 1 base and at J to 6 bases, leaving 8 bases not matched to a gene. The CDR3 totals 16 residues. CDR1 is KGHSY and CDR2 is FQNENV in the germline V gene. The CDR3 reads CASSQYETGVGQPQHF. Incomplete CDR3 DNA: TGTGCCAGCAGCCAATACGAGACAGGGGTTGGTCAGCCC.

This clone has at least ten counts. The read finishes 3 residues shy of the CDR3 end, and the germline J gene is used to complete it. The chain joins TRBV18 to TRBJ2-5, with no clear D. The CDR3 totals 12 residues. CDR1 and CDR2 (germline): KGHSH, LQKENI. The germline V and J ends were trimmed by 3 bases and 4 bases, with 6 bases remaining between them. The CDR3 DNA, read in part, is TGTGCCAGCTCACCTACCGGAGAGACC. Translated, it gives CASSPTGET. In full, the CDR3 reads CASSPTGETQYF.

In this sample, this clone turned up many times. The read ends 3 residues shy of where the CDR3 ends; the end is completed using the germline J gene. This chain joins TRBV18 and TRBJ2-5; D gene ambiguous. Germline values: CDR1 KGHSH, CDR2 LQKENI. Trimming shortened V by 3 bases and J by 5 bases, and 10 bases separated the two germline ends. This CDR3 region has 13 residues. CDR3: CASSPSPGETQYF. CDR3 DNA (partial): TGTGCCAGCTCACCCAGTCCCGGGGAGACC.

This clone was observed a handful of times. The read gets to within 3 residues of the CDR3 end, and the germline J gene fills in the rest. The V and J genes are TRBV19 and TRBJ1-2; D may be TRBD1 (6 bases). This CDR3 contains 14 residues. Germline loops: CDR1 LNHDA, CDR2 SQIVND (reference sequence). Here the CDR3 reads CASSTKDSSYDYTF. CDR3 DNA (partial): TGTGCCAGTAGTACCAAGGACAGTTCCTACGAC. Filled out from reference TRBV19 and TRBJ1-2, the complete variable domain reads DGGITQSPKYLFRKEGQNVTLSCEQNLNHDAMYWYRQDPGQGLRLIYYSQIVNDFQKGDIAEGYSVSREKKESFPLTVTSAQKNPTAFYLCASSTKDSSYDYTFGSGTRLTVV.

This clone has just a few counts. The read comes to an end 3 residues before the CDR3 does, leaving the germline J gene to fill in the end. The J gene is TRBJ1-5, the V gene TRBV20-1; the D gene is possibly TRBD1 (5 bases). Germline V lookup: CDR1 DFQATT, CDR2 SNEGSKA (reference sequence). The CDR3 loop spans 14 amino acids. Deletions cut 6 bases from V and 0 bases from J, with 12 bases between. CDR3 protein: CSARRGSSNQPQHF. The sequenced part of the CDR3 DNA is TGCAGTGCCAGAAGGGGTTCTAGCAATCAGCCC.

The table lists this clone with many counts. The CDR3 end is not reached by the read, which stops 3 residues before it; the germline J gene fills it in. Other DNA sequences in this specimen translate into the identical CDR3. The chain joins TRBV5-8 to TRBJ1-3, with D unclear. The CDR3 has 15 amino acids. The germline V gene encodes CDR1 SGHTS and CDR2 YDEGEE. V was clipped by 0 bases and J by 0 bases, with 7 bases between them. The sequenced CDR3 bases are TGTGCCAGCAGCTTGGCGGCAGGCTCTGGAAACACC. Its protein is CASSLAAGSGNT. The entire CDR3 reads CASSLAAGSGNTIYF.

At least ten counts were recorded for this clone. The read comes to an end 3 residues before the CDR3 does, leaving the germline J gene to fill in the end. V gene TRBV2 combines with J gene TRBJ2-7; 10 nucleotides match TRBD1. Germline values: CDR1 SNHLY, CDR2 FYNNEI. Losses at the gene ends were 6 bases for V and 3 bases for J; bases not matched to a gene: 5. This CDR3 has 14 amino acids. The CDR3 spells CASSPGQGNYEQYF. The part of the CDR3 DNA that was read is TGTGCCAGCAGCCCGGGACAGGGGAACTACGAG. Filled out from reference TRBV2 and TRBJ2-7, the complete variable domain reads EPEVTQTPSHQVTQMGQEVILRCVPISNHLYFYWYRQILGQKVEFLVSFYNNEISEKSEIFDDQFSVERPDGSNFTLKIRSTKLEDSAMYFCASSPGQGNYEQYFGPGTRLTVT.

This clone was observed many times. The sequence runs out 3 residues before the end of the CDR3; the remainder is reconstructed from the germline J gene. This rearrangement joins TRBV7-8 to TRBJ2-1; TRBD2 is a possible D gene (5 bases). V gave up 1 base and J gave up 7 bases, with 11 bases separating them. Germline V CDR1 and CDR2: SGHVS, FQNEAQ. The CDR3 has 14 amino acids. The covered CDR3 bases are TGTGCCAGCAGCTTAGGGCGGGTTAGTAATGAG. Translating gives CASSLGRVSNE. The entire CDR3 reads CASSLGRVSNEQFF.